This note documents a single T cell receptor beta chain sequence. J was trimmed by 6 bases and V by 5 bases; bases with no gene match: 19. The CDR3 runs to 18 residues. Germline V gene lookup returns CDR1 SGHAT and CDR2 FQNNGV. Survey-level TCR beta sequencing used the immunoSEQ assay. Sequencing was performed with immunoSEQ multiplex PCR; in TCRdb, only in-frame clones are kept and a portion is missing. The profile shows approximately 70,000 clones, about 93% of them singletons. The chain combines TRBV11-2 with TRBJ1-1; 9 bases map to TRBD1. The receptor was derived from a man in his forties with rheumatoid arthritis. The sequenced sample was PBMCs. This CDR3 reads CASSIHGTGSSYIPEAFF. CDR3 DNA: TGTGCCAGCAGCATTCATGGGACAGGGAGTTCGTATATTCCTGAAGCTTTCTTT.